This TCR beta chain emerged from a study of lymphopenia after photon versus proton radiotherapy (dated by TCRdb to between 2018 and 2020). A note on the overall study: Photon and proton radiation therapy were compared by the study for their immunological effects in patients with gastrointestinal tumors who developed high-grade lymphopenia. The cohort comprised about 19 patients with gastrointestinal tumors who received either photon or proton therapy and then developed lymphopenia. The study was designed to characterize how the impact on the immune system differs between the two radiation modalities.

The library was produced with the immunoSEQ multiplex PCR assay. T cell repertoires were profiled by deep sequencing of rearranged TCR beta loci, alongside multiparametric flow cytometry. In TCRdb, the immuneACCESS table is reduced to in-frame sequences with V and J assigned. These tables do not hold every clone; where another copy was compared, an unresolved V gene accounts for under half, and the others remain unexplained. This sample has some 26,000 clones in its table, and roughly four fifths of those were observed once. The ten most abundant clones make up around a third of the sample. With respect to this clone: Its antigen target is currently unknown. Base qualities are missing; no much larger clone stands one base away.

CDR1 and CDR2, per the germline V gene (reference sequence), are LNHDA and SQIVND. The CDR3 runs 14 amino acids, cysteine and phenylalanine included. Only the CDR3 part of the read is kept: 42 bases, read in frame from the first base. The V end loses 11 bases and the J end loses 0 bases, and a stretch of 13 bases separates them. What the study reported, not specific to this receptor: Relative stability during treatment was observed in proton-treated patients, whereas loss of naive T cells and TCR diversity and gain of effector/memory populations were observed in photon-treated patients. The survival association was examined only in patients who died, and the authors described better survival with proton therapy as a possibility, not as a demonstrated result. Across the cohort, a larger post-nadir drop in TCR diversity was inversely correlated with overall survival time among patients who died. After the lymphocyte count nadir, oligoclonal expansion, especially of CD8+ Temra cells, was observed in photon-treated repertoires, and the drop in diversity was driven by this expansion.

The clonotype was recovered from a man in his fifties with gastric cancer. The sample in question was peripheral blood, obtained from a patient treated with photon-based radiotherapy. The chain couples TRBV19 to TRBJ2-2; TRBD1 is possibly the D segment (5 matching bases). The CDR3 here reads CAGRYRPNTGELFF. The DNA is TGTGCCGGACGCTACAGGCCGAACACCGGGGAGCTGTTTTTT.